This T cell receptor beta chain was recovered during a study of blood T cell repertoires in COVID-19. Across the whole study: There were acute and convalescent COVID-19 samples, and they came from the United States, Italy and Spain. PBMCs, B-cell-depleted T cells, or T cells were the source of the cDNA or gDNA that made up the material.

As originally analysed: Amplification from reference gene primers served as the basis for estimated nucleated cell counts. Here immunoSEQ multiplex PCR was the method, and the copy in TCRdb shows in-frame clones only, minus some. V and J calls and clone size are those listed in that table; D and trimming were worked out from the DNA. This sample carries 50,000 to 60,000 clones, roughly 89% of them seen once, and the ten largest clones take around 27%. This clonotype was obtained from a human donor in a cohort sampled during active COVID-19. Sequenced: peripheral blood.

CDR3 residues: CASSQSGTRLTDTQYF. The CDR3 coding sequence is TGTGCCAGCAGCCAGTCCGGGACTCGACTCACAGATACGCAGTATTTT. V usage is TRBV3-1 (or the pseudogene TRBV3-2) and J usage is TRBJ2-3; D perhaps matches TRBD2 (6 bases). The CDR3 consists of 16 residues. Trimming shortened V by 3 bases and J by 2 bases, and 15 bases separated the two germline ends. The V gene's germline CDR1 is LGHDT and CDR2 YNNKEL (reference sequence).